A selection of T cell receptor beta chains follows, all from one sample in a study of cytomegalovirus exposure and HLA in healthy donors. Sequencing was performed with immunoSEQ multiplex PCR; in TCRdb, only in-frame clones are kept and a portion is missing. The data show approximately 160,000 clones, with approximately 80% seen just once and 2.5% to 4% held by the top ten. Sequencing was done on a sample of PBMCs. The origin of the receptors is a woman in her forties or fifties in good health and CMV-seropositive. Each CDR3 is given with its conserved first and last residue. The D gene is left open where the match is weak. Clone size is not always given. Where it is, it says once, few, many or a class for expanded clones.

J,D,V,size,DNA,CDR3
TRBJ1-1,.,TRBV7-6,.,TGTGCCAGCAGCTTAGGCGGGGGGGCGGGCACTGAAGCTTTCTTT,CASSLGGGAGTEAFF
TRBJ2-2,.,TRBV5-1,.,TGCGCCAGCAGCTTGTCAGGGGCGAACACCGGGGAGCTGTTTTTT,CASSLSGANTGELFF
TRBJ2-1,.,TRBV7-2,.,TGTGCCAGCAGCCCAGGATACAGCTACAATGAGCAGTTCTTC,CASSPGYSYNEQFF
TRBJ1-4,.,TRBV5-6,.,TGTGCCAGCAGCTTGTACTCCGGGGGGCAGGGAAATGAAAAACTGTTTTTT,CASSLYSGGQGNEKLFF
TRBJ2-5,.,TRBV19,.,TGTGCCAGTAGTATACGGGGAGAGACCCAGTACTTC,CASSIRGETQYF
TRBJ1-6,.,TRBV19,.,TGTGCCAGTAGTATAGGAGGGCGTGGTAATTCACCCCTCCACTTT,CASSIGGRGNSPLHF
TRBJ1-1,.,TRBV28,.,TGTGCCAGCAGTTCCATTGGAGGGAACACTGAAGCTTTCTTT,CASSSIGGNTEAFF
TRBJ1-2,.,TRBV5-6,.,TGTGCCAGCAGTTTCGGACAGTTCGTCTATGGCTACACCTTC,CASSFGQFVYGYTF
TRBJ2-3,.,TRBV4-1,.,TGCGCCAGCAGCCAAAGCGGGCCCGGTATCACAGATACGCAGTATTTT,CASSQSGPGITDTQYF
TRBJ1-1,.,TRBV18,few,TGTGCCACTCTCAGCGGTGGGTACACTGAAGCTTTCTTT,CATLSGGYTEAFF
TRBJ2-1,.,TRBV19,.,TGTGCCAGTAGTATAGACCAGGGTTCCTACAATGAGCAGTTCTTC,CASSIDQGSYNEQFF
TRBJ2-3,TRBD2,TRBV9,.,TGTGCCAGCAGCGTAGTACGACTAGCAAGTCCTGATACGCAGTATTTT,CASSVVRLASPDTQYF
TRBJ2-1,TRBD1,TRBV19,.,TGTGCCATTGGTGGGGATGCAGGGGGCAATGAGCAGTTCTTC,CAIGGDAGGNEQFF
TRBJ2-7,.,TRBV18,few,TGTGCCAGCTCACCACCCCTGGCGGGTTACGAGCAGTACTTC,CASSPPLAGYEQYF
TRBJ2-6,.,TRBV7-3,.,TGTGCCAGCAGCTTTGGAAACTCTGGGGCCAACGGCCTGACTTTC,CASSFGNSGANGLTF
TRBJ2-1,TRBD2,TRBV11-2,.,TGTGCCAGCAGCTTAGATCGGGGCGGGGGGATCTACAATGAGCAGTTCTTC,CASSLDRGGGIYNEQFF
TRBJ2-2,TRBD1,TRBV4-3,.,TGCGCCAGCAGCCATGCCTCCGGGACAGGGGGAACCGGGGAGCTGTTTTTT,CASSHASGTGGTGELFF
TRBJ2-2,.,TRBV7-2,.,TGTGCCAGCAGCTTAGCAAGAGGCCCTCCCACCGGGGAGCTGTTTTTT,CASSLARGPPTGELFF